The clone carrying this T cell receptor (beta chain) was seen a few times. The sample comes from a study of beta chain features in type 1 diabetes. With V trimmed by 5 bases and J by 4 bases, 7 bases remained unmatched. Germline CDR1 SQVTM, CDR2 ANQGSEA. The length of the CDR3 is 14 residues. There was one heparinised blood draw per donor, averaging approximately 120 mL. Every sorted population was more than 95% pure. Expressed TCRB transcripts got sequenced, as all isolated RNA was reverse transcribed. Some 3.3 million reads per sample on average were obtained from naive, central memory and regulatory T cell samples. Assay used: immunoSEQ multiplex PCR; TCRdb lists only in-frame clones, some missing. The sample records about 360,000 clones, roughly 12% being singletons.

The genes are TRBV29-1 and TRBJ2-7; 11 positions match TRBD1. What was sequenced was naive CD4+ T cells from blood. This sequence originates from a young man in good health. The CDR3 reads CSVSHGQGAYEQYF. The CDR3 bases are TGCAGCGTTTCTCATGGACAGGGGGCGTACGAGCAGTACTTC.